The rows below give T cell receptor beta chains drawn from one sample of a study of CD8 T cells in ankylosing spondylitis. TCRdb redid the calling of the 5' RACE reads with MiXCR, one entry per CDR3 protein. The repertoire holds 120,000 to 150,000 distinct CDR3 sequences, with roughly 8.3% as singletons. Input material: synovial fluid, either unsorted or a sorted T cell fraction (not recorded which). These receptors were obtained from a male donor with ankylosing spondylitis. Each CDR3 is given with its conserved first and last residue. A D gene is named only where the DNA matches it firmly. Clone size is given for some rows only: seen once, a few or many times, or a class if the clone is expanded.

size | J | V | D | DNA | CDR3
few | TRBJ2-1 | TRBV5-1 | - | TGCGCCAGCAGCTTGGTTGTCCAGTCACGGCCTTACAATGAGCAGTTCTTC | CASSLVVQSRPYNEQFF
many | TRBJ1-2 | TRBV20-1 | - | TGCAGTGCTACCACCGGAGGTAGGCACTATGGCTACACCTTC | CSATTGGRHYGYTF
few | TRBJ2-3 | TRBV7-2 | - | TGTGCCAGCAGCCCCTACGCAGATACGCAGTATTTT | CASSPYADTQYF
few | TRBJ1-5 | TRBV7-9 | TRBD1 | TGTGCCAGCCACCCCGGGACAGGGGGGGATCAGCCCCAGCATTTT | CASHPGTGGDQPQHF
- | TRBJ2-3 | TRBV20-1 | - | TGCAGTGCTAGGAGGGCAGACCCCAGGGATACGCAGTATTTT | CSARRADPRDTQYF
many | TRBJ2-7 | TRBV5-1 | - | TGCGCCAGCAGCCCGGGACCGATAACCTACGAGCAGTACTTC | CASSPGPITYEQYF
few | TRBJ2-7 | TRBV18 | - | TGTGCCAGCTCACCGGTAGGTTTGGGCAGGAGTGGCGAGCAGTACTTC | CASSPVGLGRSGEQYF
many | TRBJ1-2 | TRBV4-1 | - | TGCGCCAGCAGCCACCTCTCGGCCGAGGTGGACCCCTATGGCTACACCTTC | CASSHLSAEVDPYGYTF
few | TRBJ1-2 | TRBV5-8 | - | TGTGCCAGCAGCTTGGCCGGGGACTATGGCTACACCTTC | CASSLAGDYGYTF
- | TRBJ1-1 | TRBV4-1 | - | TGCGCCAGCAGCCAAGTGGTAGGGGAAGCTTTCTTT | CASSQVVGEAFF
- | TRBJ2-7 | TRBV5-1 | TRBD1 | TGCGCCAGCAGCCCGAGGGACGGACAGGGCCGCGAGCAGTACTTC | CASSPRDGQGREQYF
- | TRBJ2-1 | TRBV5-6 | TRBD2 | TGTGCCAGCAGCTTTGGACTAGCGGGAGACAATGAGCAGTTCTTC | CASSFGLAGDNEQFF
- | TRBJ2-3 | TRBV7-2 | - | TGTGCCAGCAGCTTAGAGTCCAGGGAACAATTGGCGCAGTATTTT | CASSLESREQLAQYF
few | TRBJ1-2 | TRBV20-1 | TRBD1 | TGCAGTGCTAGAGATTATGGGACAGTTAACTATGGCTACACCTTC | CSARDYGTVNYGYTF
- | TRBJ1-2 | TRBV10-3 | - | TGTGCCATCAGTGAATCTCCGGGGTACTATGGCTACACCTTC | CAISESPGYYGYTF
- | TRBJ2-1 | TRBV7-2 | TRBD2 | TGTGCCAGCAGCACTAGCGGGGTGGACAATGAGCAGTTCTTC | CASSTSGVDNEQFF
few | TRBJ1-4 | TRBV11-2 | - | TGTGCCAGCAGCTCCCAACAAAGAACGCGGAGAGGGGATGAAAAACTGTTTTTT | CASSSQQRTRRGDEKLFF
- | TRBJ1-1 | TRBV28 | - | TGTGCCAGCAGCACAGTAGGAGGGAAGGCTGAAGCTTTCTTT | CASSTVGGKAEAFF
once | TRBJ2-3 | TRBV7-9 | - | TGTGCCAGCACCCCACCGGGGGACACAGATACGCAGTATTTT | CASTPPGDTDTQYF
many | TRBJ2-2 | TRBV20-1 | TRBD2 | TGCAGTGGATCTAGCTCGGGAGGGGCCGGGGAGCTGTTTTTT | CSGSSSGGAGELFF
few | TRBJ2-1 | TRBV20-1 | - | TGCAGTGCTAGTGGTGGGGTCAGGTCCTACAATGAGCAGTTCTTC | CSASGGVRSYNEQFF
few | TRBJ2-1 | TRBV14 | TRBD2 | TGTGCCAGCAGGGGGACTAGAAGCTCCTACAATGAGCAGTTCTTC | CASRGTRSSYNEQFF
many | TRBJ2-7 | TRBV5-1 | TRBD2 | TGCGCCAGCAGCTATTCGGCGGGGGGCTACGAGCAGTACTTC | CASSYSAGGYEQYF
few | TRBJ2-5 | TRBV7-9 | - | TGTGCCAGCAGCTCGTACGGTAGCCGAGAGACCCAGTACTTC | CASSSYGSRETQYF
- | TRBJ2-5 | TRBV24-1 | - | TGTGCCACCAGTGAGCCAGGGAGGGAGACCCAGTACTTC | CATSEPGRETQYF
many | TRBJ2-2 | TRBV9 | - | TGTGCCAGCAGCCCCCCGAGGGGAGCCGGGGAGCTGTTTTTT | CASSPPRGAGELFF
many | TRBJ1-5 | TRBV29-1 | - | TGCAGCGTAGCCCCCCAAGGAAGCAATCAGCCCCAGCATTTT | CSVAPQGSNQPQHF
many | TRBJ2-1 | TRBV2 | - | TGTGCCAGCAGTTTAGCCAATGAGCAGTTCTTC | CASSLANEQFF
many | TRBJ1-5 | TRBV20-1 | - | TGCAGTGCTCCTTCGGTAGGGCGTAGCAATCAGCCCCAGCATTTT | CSAPSVGRSNQPQHF
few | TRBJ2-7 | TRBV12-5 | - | TGTGCTAGTGGTACAGGAACCTACGAGCAGTACTTC | CASGTGTYEQYF
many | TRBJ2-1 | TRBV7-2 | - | TGTGCCAGCAGCCCAGAGGGGAGTTCCTACAATGAGCAGTTCTTC | CASSPEGSSYNEQFF
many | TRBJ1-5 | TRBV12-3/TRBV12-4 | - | TGTGCCAGCAGTCCGAACGGTCAGCCCCAGCATTTT | CASSPNGQPQHF
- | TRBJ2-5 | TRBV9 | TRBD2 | TGTGCCAGCAGCGTAGGGCCCGGCGGCGGGGGGGAGACCCAGTACTTC | CASSVGPGGGGETQYF
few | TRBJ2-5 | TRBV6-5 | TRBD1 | TGTGCCAGCAGTTATGAAGACAGGGGGCCAGAGACCCAGTACTTC | CASSYEDRGPETQYF
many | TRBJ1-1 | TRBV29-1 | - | TGCAGCGCCTGGGACTCGAACCAGAACACTGAAGCTTTCTTT | CSAWDSNQNTEAFF
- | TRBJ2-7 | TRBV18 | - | TGTGCCAGCTCACCCCAGGGAAACTCCTACGAGCAGTACTTC | CASSPQGNSYEQYF
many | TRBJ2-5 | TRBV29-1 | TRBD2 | TGCAGCGTCGCAGCCAATCGACTAGCTCGAGAGACCCAGTACTTC | CSVAANRLARETQYF
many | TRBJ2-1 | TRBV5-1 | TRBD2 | TGCGCCAGCAGCTTTCTAGCGGGGTCTAACAATGAGCAGTTCTTC | CASSFLAGSNNEQFF
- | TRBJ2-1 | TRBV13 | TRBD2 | TGTGCCAGCACTAGCGGGAGGGCCCATGAGCAGTTCTTC | CASTSGRAHEQFF
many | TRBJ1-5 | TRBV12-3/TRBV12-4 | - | TGTGCCAGCAGCGGGAGCGTCAGTCAGCCCCAGCATTTT | CASSGSVSQPQHF
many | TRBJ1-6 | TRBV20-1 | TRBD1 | TGCAGTGCTCCGGGACAGGGAAATTCACCCCTCCACTTT | CSAPGQGNSPLHF
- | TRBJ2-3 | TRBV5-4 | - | TGTGCCAGCACCAAGGAGTCCGGCGGGGCGCAGTATTTT | CASTKESGGAQYF
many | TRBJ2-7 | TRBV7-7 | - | TGTGCTAGCAGCTTAGTTGGGCAGGGAGTGTCCTACGAGCAGTACTTC | CASSLVGQGVSYEQYF
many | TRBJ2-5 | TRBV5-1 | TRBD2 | TGCGCCAGCAGCTTTGTGGGACTAGCCTACCAAGAGACCCAGTACTTC | CASSFVGLAYQETQYF
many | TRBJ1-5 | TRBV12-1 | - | TGTGCCAGCAGCTTTCCGGGACAGGGGGCGAGGCCCCAGCATTTT | CASSFPGQGARPQHF